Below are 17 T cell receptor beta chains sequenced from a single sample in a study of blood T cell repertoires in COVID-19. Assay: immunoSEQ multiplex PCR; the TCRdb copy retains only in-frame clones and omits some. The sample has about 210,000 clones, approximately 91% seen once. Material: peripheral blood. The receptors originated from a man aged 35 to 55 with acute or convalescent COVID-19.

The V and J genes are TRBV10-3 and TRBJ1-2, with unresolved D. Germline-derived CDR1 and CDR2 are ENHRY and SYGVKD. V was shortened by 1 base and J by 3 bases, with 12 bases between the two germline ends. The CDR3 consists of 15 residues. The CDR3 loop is CAISELRGQDYGYTF. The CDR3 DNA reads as TGTGCCATCAGTGAGTTAAGAGGGCAAGACTATGGCTACACCTTC.

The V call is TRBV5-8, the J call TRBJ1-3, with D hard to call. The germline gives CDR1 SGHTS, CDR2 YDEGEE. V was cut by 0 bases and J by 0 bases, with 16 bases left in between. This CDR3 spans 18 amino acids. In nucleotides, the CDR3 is TGTGCCAGCAGCTTGGGGGCTTCCTCGGATTTCTCTGGAAACACCATATATTTT. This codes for CASSLGASSDFSGNTIYF.

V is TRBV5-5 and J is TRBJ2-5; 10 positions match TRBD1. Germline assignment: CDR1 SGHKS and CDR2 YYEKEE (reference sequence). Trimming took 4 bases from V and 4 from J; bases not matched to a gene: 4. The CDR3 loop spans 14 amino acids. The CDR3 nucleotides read TGTGCCAGCAGCAATGACAGGGGGCCAGAGACCCAGTACTTC. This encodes CASSNDRGPETQYF.

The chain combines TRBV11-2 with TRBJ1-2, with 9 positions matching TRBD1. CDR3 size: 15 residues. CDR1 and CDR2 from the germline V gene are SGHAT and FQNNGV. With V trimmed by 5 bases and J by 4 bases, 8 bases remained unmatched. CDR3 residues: CASSPPGQGRYGYTF. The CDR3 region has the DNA TGTGCCAGCAGCCCCCCCGGACAGGGGCGCTATGGCTACACCTTC.

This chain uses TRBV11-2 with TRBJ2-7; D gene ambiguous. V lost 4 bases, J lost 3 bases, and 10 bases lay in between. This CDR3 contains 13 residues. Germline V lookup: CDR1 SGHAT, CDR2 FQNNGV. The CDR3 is CASSWAQIYEQYF. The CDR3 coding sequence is TGTGCCAGCAGCTGGGCACAAATCTACGAGCAGTACTTC.

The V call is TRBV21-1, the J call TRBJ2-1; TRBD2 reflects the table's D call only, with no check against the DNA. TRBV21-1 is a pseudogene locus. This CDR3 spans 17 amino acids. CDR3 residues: CASSKESRESSYNEQFF. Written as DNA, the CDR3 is TGTGCCAGCAGCAAAGAATCACGGGAGTCCTCCTACAATGAGCAGTTCTTC.

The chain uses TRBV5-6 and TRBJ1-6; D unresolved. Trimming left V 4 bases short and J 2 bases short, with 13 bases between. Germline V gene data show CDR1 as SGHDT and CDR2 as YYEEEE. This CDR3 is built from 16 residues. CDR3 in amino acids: CASSASQDPYNSPLHF. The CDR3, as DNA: TGTGCCAGCAGCGCGAGTCAGGATCCCTATAATTCACCCCTCCACTTT. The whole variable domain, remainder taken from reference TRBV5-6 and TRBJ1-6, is DAGVTQSPTHLIKTRGQQVTLRCSPKSGHDTVSWYQQALGQGPQFIFQYYEEEERQRGNFPDRFSGHQFPNYSSELNVNALLLGDSALYLCASSASQDPYNSPLHFGNGTRLTVT.

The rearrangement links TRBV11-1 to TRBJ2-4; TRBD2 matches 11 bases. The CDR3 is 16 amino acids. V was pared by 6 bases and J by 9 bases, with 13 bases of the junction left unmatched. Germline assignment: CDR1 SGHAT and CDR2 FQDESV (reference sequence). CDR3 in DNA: TGTGCCAGCAGTTCGGGACTAGCGGTCCCTAGAGGCATTCAGTACTTC. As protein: CASSSGLAVPRGIQYF.

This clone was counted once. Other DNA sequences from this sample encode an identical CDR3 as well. CDR3 sequence: CASSPTGDQPQHF. Written as DNA, the CDR3 is TGTGCCAGCTCACCGACAGGAGATCAGCCCCAGCATTTT. V is TRBV18 and J is TRBJ1-5, with D maybe TRBD1 (6 bases). Trimming took off 3 bases at V and 5 bases at J, with 8 bases between the two ends. Germline loops: CDR1 KGHSH, CDR2 LQKENI. This CDR3 has 13 amino acids.

The CDR3 loop is CASSPLTETAGDAFF. The CDR3, as DNA: TGTGCCAGCTCACCACTTACCGAGACAGCGGGGGACGCTTTCTTT. The rearrangement uses TRBV18 and TRBJ1-1; D may be TRBD1 (5 bases). Trimming shortened V by 1 base and J by 11 bases, and 20 bases separated the two germline ends. The germline V gene encodes CDR1 KGHSH and CDR2 LQKENI. The CDR3 totals 15 residues. Full variable domain (rest looked up from reference TRBV18 and TRBJ1-1): NAGVMQNPRHLVRRRGQEARLRCSPMKGHSHVYWYRQLPEEGLKFMVYLQKENIIDESGMPKERFSAEFPKEGPSILRIQQVVRGDSAAYFCASSPLTETAGDAFFGQGTRLTVV.

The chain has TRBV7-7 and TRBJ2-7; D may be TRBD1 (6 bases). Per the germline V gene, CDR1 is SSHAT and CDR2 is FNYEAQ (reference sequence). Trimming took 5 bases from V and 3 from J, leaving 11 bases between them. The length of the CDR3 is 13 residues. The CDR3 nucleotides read TGTGCCAGCAGCCCAGGACAGCTCTACGAGCAGTACTTC. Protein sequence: CASSPGQLYEQYF.

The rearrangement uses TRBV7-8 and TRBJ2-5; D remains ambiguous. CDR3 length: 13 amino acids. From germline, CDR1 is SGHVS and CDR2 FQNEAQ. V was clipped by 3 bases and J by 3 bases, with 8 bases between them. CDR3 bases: TGTGCCAGCAGCTTTACCGGTAAAGAGACCCAGTACTTC. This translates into CASSFTGKETQYF.

CDR3 sequence: CASSDRQANQPQHF. The CDR3 coding sequence is TGTGCCAGCAGCGATCGACAGGCTAATCAGCCCCAGCATTTT. The V and J genes are TRBV3-1 (or the pseudogene TRBV3-2) and TRBJ1-5; tentative D call: TRBD1 (6 bases). The germline V gene has CDR1 LGHDT and CDR2 YNNKEL (reference sequence). This CDR3 is 14 amino acids long. V lost 5 bases and J lost 4, with 12 bases in between.

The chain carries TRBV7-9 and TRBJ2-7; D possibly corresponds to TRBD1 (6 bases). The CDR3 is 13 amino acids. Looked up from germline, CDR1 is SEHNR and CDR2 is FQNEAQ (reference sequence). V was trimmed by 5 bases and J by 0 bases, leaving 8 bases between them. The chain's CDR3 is CASSRQVSYEQYF. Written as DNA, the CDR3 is TGTGCCAGCAGCCGACAGGTCTCCTACGAGCAGTACTTC.

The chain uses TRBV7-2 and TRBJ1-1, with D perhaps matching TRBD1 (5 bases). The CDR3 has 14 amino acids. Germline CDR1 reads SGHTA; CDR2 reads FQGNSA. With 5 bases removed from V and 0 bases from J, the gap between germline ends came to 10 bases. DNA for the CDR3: TGTGCCAGCAGCCGTGGGGGGGTGAACACTGAAGCTTTCTTT. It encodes CASSRGGVNTEAFF.

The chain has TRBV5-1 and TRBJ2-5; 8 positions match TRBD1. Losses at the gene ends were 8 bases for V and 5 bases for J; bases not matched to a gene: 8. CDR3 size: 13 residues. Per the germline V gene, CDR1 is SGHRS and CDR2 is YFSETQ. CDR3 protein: CASHFGQGETQYF. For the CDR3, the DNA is TGCGCCAGTCACTTCGGACAGGGCGAGACCCAGTACTTC. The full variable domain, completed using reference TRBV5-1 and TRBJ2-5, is KAGVTQTPRYLIKTRGQQVTLSCSPISGHRSVSWYQQTPGQGLQFLFEYFSETQRNKGNFPGRFSGRQFSNSRSEMNVSTLELGDSALYLCASHFGQGETQYFGPGTRLLVL.

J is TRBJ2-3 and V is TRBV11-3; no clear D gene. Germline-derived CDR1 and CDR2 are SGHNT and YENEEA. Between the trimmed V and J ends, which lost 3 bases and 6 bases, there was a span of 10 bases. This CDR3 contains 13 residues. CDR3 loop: CASSFSYRDTQYF. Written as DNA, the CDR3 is TGTGCCAGCAGCTTCTCCTATCGGGATACGCAGTATTTT.